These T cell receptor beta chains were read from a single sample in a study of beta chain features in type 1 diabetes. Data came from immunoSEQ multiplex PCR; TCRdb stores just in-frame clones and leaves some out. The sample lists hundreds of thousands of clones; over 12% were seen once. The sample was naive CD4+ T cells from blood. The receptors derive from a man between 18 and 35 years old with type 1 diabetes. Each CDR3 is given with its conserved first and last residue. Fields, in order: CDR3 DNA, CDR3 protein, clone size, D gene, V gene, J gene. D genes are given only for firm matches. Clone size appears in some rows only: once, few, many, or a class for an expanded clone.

TGTGCCAGCAGCCAGCCAGATACGCAGTATTTT,CASSQPDTQYF,few,NA,TRBV28,TRBJ2-3
TGTGCCAGCAGCGTAGGGACAGGGCACGGGGAGCTGTTTTTT,CASSVGTGHGELFF,few,TRBD1,TRBV9,TRBJ2-2
TGTGCCAGCAGCCTAAGGGGGGGCCCCTATGGCTACACCTTC,CASSLRGGPYGYTF,few,NA,TRBV14,TRBJ1-2
TGTGCCAGCTCACCACCGACTGAGCATACGCAGTATTTT,CASSPPTEHTQYF,few,NA,TRBV18,TRBJ2-3
TGTGCCAGCAGTGACTGGGGAGATCAGCCCCAGCATTTT,CASSDWGDQPQHF,NA,NA,TRBV2,TRBJ1-5
TGTGCCAGCAGGATGCGGACAGGGCTTACCGGCAATCAGCCCCAGCATTTT,CASRMRTGLTGNQPQHF,NA,TRBD1,TRBV27,TRBJ1-5
TGTGCCAGCAGCCTCGGACTAGCGGGGGCTTACACCGGGGAGCTGTTTTTT,CASSLGLAGAYTGELFF,few,TRBD2,TRBV7-2,TRBJ2-2
TGCGCCAGCAGCTGGGGGACAGGGAACGGCTACACCTTC,CASSWGTGNGYTF,NA,TRBD1,TRBV5-1,TRBJ1-2
TGTGCCTGGAGTGTAATAGCATATGCCACTGAAGCTTTCTTT,CAWSVIAYATEAFF,NA,NA,TRBV30,TRBJ1-1
TGTGCAAGTCGCTTAATCGTGGGCCGGGAGTACTTC,CASRLIVGREYF,few,NA,TRBV12-2,TRBJ2-7
TGCAGCGTTGCGGGAAGGGAGAGTGGCAATGAGCAGTTCTTC,CSVAGRESGNEQFF,NA,NA,TRBV29-1,TRBJ2-1
TGTGCCAGCAGCTTGAGGGGTCAGCCCCAGCATTTT,CASSLRGQPQHF,few,NA,TRBV5-5,TRBJ1-5
TGTGCCAGCAGCTTACTCAATGAAAAACTGTTTTTT,CASSLLNEKLFF,NA,NA,TRBV7-9,TRBJ1-4
TGCGCCAGCAGCCACCGGTCCGAAGAGACCCAGTACTTC,CASSHRSEETQYF,few,NA,TRBV4-1,TRBJ2-5
TGCGCCAGCAGTCAACAACAGGGGAAAGATGGCTACACCTTC,CASSQQQGKDGYTF,NA,TRBD1,TRBV23-1,TRBJ1-2
TGTGCCAGCAGTGAATGGGGTTCCCAGAGTCTGGATGAGCAGTTCTTC,CASSEWGSQSLDEQFF,NA,NA,TRBV6-1,TRBJ2-1
TGTGCCAGCTGGGGGTTCTCTGGAAACACCATATATTTT,CASWGFSGNTIYF,few,NA,TRBV2,TRBJ1-3
TGTGCCATCAGGGGCCCCTCCGCCCAAGAGACCCAGTACTTC,CAIRGPSAQETQYF,NA,NA,TRBV10-3,TRBJ2-5
TGTGCCAGCAGCCTTGGACAGGGGGGGACCCAGTACTTC,CASSLGQGGTQYF,NA,TRBD1,TRBV5-6,TRBJ2-5
TGTGCCAGCAGCCATAACCTTCGGGGGACTGCCCCCCTCTTC,CASSHNLRGTAPLF,NA,NA,TRBV4-2,TRBJ2-1
TGTGCCAGCAGCGTAGCAGGCGCCACTAATGAAAAACTGTTTTTT,CASSVAGATNEKLFF,NA,NA,TRBV9,TRBJ1-4
TGTGCCAGTAGTATCGTAGCGGGCAATGAGCAGTTCTTC,CASSIVAGNEQFF,NA,TRBD2,TRBV19,TRBJ2-1
TGTGCCAGCAGTTTAGGACAGTCCGGGCCCCAGCATTTT,CASSLGQSGPQHF,few,NA,TRBV27,TRBJ1-5
TGTGCCAGCAGCTTGGGATTTAGAAGGGGGCAGCAGTACTTC,CASSLGFRRGQQYF,few,TRBD1,TRBV7-2,TRBJ2-7
TGTGCCAGCAGCGTAGAACTCATCAGTGAGCAGTTCTTC,CASSVELISEQFF,NA,NA,TRBV9,TRBJ2-1
TGTGCCAGCAGCGTAGTGACGGAGAACACTGAAGCTTTCTTT,CASSVVTENTEAFF,few,NA,TRBV9,TRBJ1-1
TGCGCCAGCAGGGGGAAAGAAGAGACCCAGTACTTC,CASRGKEETQYF,few,NA,TRBV5-1,TRBJ2-5
TGTGCCACCGCGACAGCTAACTCTGGAAACACCATATATTTT,CATATANSGNTIYF,NA,NA,TRBV6-5,TRBJ1-3
TGCGCCAGCAGCCATCTAAGCTCCTACGAGCAGTACTTC,CASSHLSSYEQYF,NA,NA,TRBV4-1,TRBJ2-7
TGTGCCAGCAGCGTAGGGTTAATGGGGTCAGCCCATCTGAACACTGAAGCTTTCTTT,CASSVGLMGSAHLNTEAFF,few,NA,TRBV9,TRBJ1-1
TGCGCCAGCAGCTTGGTTTTGCTTTCCGGGACTAGCGGGAGGGCCCAAGATACGCAGTATTTT,CASSLVLLSGTSGRAQDTQYF,once,TRBD2,TRBV5-1,TRBJ2-3
TGCGCCAGCAGCTTGGAGGGCAGGGAGCCTTTCTTT,CASSLEGREPFF,few,NA,TRBV5-1,TRBJ1-1
TGTGCCAGCAGCAGCAGGGACAGGGAAGGGGCCACTGAAGCTTTCTTT,CASSSRDREGATEAFF,few,NA,TRBV21-1,TRBJ1-1
TGTGCCAGCGGCCCGGGACAAGGAAATGAAAAACTGTTTTTT,CASGPGQGNEKLFF,few,NA,TRBV28,TRBJ1-4
TGTGCCAGCAGCGACAGCGGGGCTGCCCGTGAAGCTTTCTTT,CASSDSGAAREAFF,NA,NA,TRBV14,TRBJ1-1
TGTGCCTGGAGTGTAGACAGCCTTGGGCCCCAGCATTTT,CAWSVDSLGPQHF,NA,NA,TRBV30,TRBJ1-5